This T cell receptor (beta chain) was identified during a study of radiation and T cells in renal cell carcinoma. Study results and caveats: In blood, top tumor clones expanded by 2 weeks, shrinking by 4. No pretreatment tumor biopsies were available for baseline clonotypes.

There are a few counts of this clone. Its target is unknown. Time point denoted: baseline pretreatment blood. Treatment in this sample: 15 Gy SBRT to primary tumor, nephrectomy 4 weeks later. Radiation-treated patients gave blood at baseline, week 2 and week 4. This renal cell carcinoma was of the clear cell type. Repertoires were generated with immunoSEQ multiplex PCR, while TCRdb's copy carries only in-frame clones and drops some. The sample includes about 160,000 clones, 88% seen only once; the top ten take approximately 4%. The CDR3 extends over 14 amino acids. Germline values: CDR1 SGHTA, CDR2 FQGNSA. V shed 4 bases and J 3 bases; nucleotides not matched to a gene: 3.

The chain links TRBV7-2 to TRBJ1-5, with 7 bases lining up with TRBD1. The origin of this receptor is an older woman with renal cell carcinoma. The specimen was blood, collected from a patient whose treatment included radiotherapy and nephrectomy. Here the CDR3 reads CASSSGQINQPQHF. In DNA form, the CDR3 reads TGTGCCAGCAGCTCGGGACAGATCAATCAGCCCCAGCATTTT.